A selection of T cell receptor beta chains follows, all from one sample in a study of OX40 agonist ivuxolimab in advanced cancers. Generated by immunoSEQ multiplex PCR, the TCRdb table keeps only in-frame clones and is missing some. The sample holds fewer than 85,000 clones, just under 90% seen once. This material consisted of CD4+ or CD8+ T cells sorted from blood, taken in a trial of the OX40 agonist ivuxolimab. The receptor source for this set is an adult with an advanced solid tumor such as melanoma, head and neck, liver or kidney cancer. Each CDR3 is given with its conserved first and last residue. D genes are given only for firm matches. Clone size is given for some rows only: seen once, a few or many times, or a class if the clone is expanded.

length	size	D	V	J	DNA	CDR3
12	NA	NA	TRBV29-1	TRBJ2-3	TGCAGCGTTGAACCAGGATCAAATACGCAGTATTTT	CSVEPGSNTQYF
17	NA	NA	TRBV5-4	TRBJ1-3	TGTGCCAGCAGCTTGGCCCGCCCAGGCTTCTCTGGAAACACCATATATTTT	CASSLARPGFSGNTIYF
17	NA	TRBD1	TRBV18	TRBJ2-1	TGTGCCAGCTCACCAATCGGCGCAGGGGGCGCGAACAATGAGCAGTTCTTC	CASSPIGAGGANNEQFF
15	once	TRBD2	TRBV30	TRBJ2-7	TGTGCCTGGAGCGGAGCGCGGGAGCACCAGTACGAGCAGTACTTC	CAWSGAREHQYEQYF
16	NA	TRBD1	TRBV7-6	TRBJ1-5	TGTGCCAGCAGCGTGGGGACAGGAGATAGCAATCAGCCCCAGCATTTT	CASSVGTGDSNQPQHF
18	NA	TRBD1	TRBV7-6	TRBJ2-7	TGTGCCAGCAGCTTAGCACCGGGACAGGGGGCAATCGCCTACGAGCAGTACTTC	CASSLAPGQGAIAYEQYF
15	NA	NA	TRBV7-9	TRBJ2-2	TGTGCCAGCAGTGATCCTAGGGCCCGAACCGGGGAGCTGTTTTTT	CASSDPRARTGELFF
15	once	NA	TRBV28	TRBJ2-1	TGTGCCAGCAGTTTCCAAGGTGGACTACGGAATGAGCAGTTCTTC	CASSFQGGLRNEQFF
14	NA	TRBD2	TRBV5-4	TRBJ2-3	TGTGCCAGCAGCCCCGACAGCGGGAGGGATACGCAGTATTTT	CASSPDSGRDTQYF
14	NA	TRBD2	TRBV6-5	TRBJ2-7	TGTGCCAGCAGTTACTGGCGGGAGGGCCACGAGCAGTACTTC	CASSYWREGHEQYF
18	NA	TRBD2	TRBV2	TRBJ2-3	TGTGCCAGCAGTGAGGCCCGGCCGGGACTAGCGGGCACAGATACGCAGTATTTT	CASSEARPGLAGTDTQYF
13	NA	TRBD1	TRBV28	TRBJ2-5	TGTGCCAGCAGTTGGGACAGGACGGAGACCCAGTACTTC	CASSWDRTETQYF
14	NA	NA	TRBV9	TRBJ1-2	TGTGCCAGCACCAATAACAGGGAATCGCGCGGCTACACCTTC	CASTNNRESRGYTF
15	NA	NA	TRBV5-4	TRBJ2-5	TGTGCCAGCAGCTTGGGGAGGGGGGAGCGCGAGACCCAGTACTTC	CASSLGRGERETQYF
14	once	NA	TRBV2	TRBJ2-4	TGTGCCAGCGGCCAATGGGGGCCCAAAAACATTCAGTACTTC	CASGQWGPKNIQYF
15	NA	TRBD1	TRBV19	TRBJ2-7	TGTGCCAGTAGTAGGGGGACAGGGATGCCTTACGAGCAGTACTTC	CASSRGTGMPYEQYF
16	NA	TRBD2	TRBV7-9	TRBJ2-3	TGTGCCAGCACCAACCCGGGCGGGAGTCGTGGAGATACGCAGTATTTT	CASTNPGGSRGDTQYF
14	NA	NA	TRBV5-4	TRBJ1-1	TGTGCCAGCAGCTGGGGTGCGGAAGGCACTGAAGCTTTCTTT	CASSWGAEGTEAFF